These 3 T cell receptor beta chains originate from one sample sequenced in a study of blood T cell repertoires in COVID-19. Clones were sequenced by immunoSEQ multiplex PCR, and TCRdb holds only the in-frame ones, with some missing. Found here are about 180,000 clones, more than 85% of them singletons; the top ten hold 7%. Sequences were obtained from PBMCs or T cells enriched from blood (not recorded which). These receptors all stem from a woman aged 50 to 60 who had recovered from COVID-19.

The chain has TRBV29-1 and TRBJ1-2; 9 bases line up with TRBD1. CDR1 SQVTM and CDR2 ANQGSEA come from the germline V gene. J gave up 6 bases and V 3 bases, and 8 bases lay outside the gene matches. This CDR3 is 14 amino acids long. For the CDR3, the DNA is TGCAGCGTTGATCGGTCGGGACAGGGCAATGGCTACACCTTC. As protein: CSVDRSGQGNGYTF. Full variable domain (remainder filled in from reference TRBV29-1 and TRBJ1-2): SAVISQKPSRDICQRGTSLTIQCQVDSQVTMMFWYRQQPGQSLTLIATANQGSEATYESGFVIDKFPISRPNLTFSTLTVSNMSPEDSSIYLCSVDRSGQGNGYTFGSGTRLTVV.

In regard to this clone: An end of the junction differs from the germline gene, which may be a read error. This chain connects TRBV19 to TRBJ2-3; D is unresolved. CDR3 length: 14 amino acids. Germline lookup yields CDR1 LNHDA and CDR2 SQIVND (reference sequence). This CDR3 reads CASSISSGTDTQYF. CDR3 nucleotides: TGTGCCAGTAGTATAAGCTCCGGCACAGATACACAGTATTTT. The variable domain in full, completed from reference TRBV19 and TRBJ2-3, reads DGGITQSPKYLFRKEGQNVTLSCEQNLNHDAMYWYRQDPGQGLRLIYYSQIVNDFQKGDIAEGYSVSREKKESFPLTVTSAQKNPTAFYLCASSISSGTDTQYFGPGTRLTVL.

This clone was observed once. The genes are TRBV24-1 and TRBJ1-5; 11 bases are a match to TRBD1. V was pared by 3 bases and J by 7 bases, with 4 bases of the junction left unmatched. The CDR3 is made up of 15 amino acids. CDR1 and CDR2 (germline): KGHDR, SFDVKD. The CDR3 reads CATSDGTGGKQPQHF. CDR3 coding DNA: TGTGCCACCAGTGATGGGACAGGGGGGAAGCAGCCCCAGCATTTT.